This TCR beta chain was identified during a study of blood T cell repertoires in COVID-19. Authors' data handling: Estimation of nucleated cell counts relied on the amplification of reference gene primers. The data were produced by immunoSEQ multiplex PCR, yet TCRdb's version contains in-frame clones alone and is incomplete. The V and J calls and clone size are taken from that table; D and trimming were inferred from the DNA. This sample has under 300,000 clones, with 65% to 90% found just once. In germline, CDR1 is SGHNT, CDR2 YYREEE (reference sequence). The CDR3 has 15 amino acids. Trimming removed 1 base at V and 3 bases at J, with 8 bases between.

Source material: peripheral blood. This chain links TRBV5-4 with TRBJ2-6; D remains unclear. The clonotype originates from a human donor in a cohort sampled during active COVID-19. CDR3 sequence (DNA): TGTGCCAGCAGCTTGAGCGAGTTTGGGGCCAACGTCCTGACTTTC. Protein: CASSLSEFGANVLTF.